This TCR beta chain originates from a study of blood T cell dynamics during melanoma immunotherapy. For the study at large: Metastatic melanoma patients received first-line pembrolizumab or nivolumab plus ipilimumab.

The time point: week 3, after first cycle of checkpoint inhibitor. Sampling occurred pretreatment (T0) and at week 3 (W3), after cycle one of checkpoint blockade. Apart from two fast progressors, RECIST 1.1 response was judged 12 weeks post-infusion. Findings and limits, study-wide: At W3, later disease-control patients showed bifurcated PBMC repertoire changes, unlike progressors.

Remarks on this clone: Its antigen is undetermined.

Profiled with immunoSEQ multiplex PCR; TCRdb holds only in-frame clones, not every one. The data show roughly 9,700 clones, roughly nine tenths seen once. CDR1 and CDR2 (germline): SEHNR, FQNEAQ (reference sequence). The ends were cut back, 5 bases at V and 5 bases at J, with 24 bases in the middle. The CDR3 totals 17 residues. Here the sequenced sample was blood, taken from a patient treated with checkpoint blockade. J is TRBJ2-5 and V is TRBV7-9; no firm D call. This sequence was found in a human donor with melanoma. CDR3 in DNA: TGTGCCAGCAGCCCACCTCCCATCTCTGGGGTGGGGGAGACCCAGTACTTC. Translation: CASSPPPISGVGETQYF.